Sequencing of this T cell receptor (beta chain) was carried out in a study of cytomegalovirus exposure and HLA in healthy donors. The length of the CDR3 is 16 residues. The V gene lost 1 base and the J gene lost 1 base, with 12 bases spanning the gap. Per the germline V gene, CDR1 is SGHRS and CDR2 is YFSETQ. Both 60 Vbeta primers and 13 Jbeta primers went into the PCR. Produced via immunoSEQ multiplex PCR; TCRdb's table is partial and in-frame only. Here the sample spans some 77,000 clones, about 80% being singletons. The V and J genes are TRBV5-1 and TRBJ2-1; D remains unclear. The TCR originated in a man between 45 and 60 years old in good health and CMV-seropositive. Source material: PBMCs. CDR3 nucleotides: TGCGCCAGCAGCTTGAGTTTGGCAGGTTCCTACAATGAGCAGTTCTTC. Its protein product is CASSLSLAGSYNEQFF.